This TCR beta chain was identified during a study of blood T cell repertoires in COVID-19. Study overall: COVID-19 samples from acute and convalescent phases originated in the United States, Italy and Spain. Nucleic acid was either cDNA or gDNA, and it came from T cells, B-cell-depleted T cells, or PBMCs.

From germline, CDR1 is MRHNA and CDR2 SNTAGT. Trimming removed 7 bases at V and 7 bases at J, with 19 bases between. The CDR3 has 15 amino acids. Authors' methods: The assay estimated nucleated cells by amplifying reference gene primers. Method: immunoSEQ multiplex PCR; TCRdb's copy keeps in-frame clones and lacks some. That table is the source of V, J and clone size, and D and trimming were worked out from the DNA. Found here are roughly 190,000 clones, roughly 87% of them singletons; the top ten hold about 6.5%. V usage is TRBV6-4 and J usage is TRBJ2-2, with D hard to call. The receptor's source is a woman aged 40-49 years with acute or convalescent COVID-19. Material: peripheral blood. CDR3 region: CASKLLLRYYGELFF. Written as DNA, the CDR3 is TGTGCCAGCAAACTCCTACTTCGATACTACGGGGAGCTGTTTTTT.